What follows is one T cell receptor (beta chain) and its context. The table came from immunoSEQ multiplex PCR; TCRdb's copy has only in-frame clones and leaves some out. Of roughly 80,000 clones listed, roughly 88% were seen once; the top ten hold approximately 5%. This sample is drawn from a study of blood T cell repertoires in COVID-19. Study summary: PBMCs, B-cell-depleted T cells, or T cells provided the cDNA or gDNA that made up the material.

Trimming cost V 5 bases and J 4 bases, with 10 bases left between them. CDR3 length: 13 residues. What was sequenced was peripheral blood. The source is a man aged 50 to 60 with active COVID-19. This chain uses TRBV12-3 or TRBV12-4 with TRBJ2-3; D ambiguous. DNA for the CDR3: TGTGCCAGCAGTATCTACCTGGCAGATACGCAGTATTTT. It yields the protein CASSIYLADTQYF.